This is a list of T cell receptor beta chains from one sample in a study of PD-L1 blockade in urothelial cancer. Some clones are missing from TCRdb's copy, which holds only in-frame ones; the method was immunoSEQ multiplex PCR. Found here are 35,000 to 45,000 clones, around 90% of them singletons; the top ten hold more than 6.5%. This material consisted of PBMCs, taken around atezolizumab (anti-PD-L1) treatment. These receptors all stem from a man in his 70s with urothelial cancer. CDR3s include the opening cysteine and the closing phenylalanine or tryptophan. The D gene is left open where the match is weak. Clone size is given for some rows only: seen once, a few or many times, or a class if the clone is expanded.

CDR3 DNA	CDR3 protein	V gene	J gene	clone size	D gene
TGTGCCACCAGCAGAGAACGAACGGAGTATGGCTACACCTTC	CATSRERTEYGYTF	TRBV15	TRBJ1-2	once	NA
TGTGCCAGCTCACCACTTCCAGGGGCTGGGGCCAACGTCCTGACTTTC	CASSPLPGAGANVLTF	TRBV18	TRBJ2-6	NA	NA
TGTGCCAGCAGACCCGGGACACTAGGCCACGAGCAGTACTTC	CASRPGTLGHEQYF	TRBV6-5	TRBJ2-7	NA	NA
TGTGCCAGCAGGGACACCGGGACAGGGATTGATACGCAGTATTTT	CASRDTGTGIDTQYF	TRBV6-5	TRBJ2-3	NA	TRBD1
TGTGCCAGCAGTTTTGGGAGGGGAGTAGGCGAGCAGTACTTC	CASSFGRGVGEQYF	TRBV28	TRBJ2-7	NA	TRBD2
TGCGCCAGCAGCTCGGGGACTAGCGGCAGCTCCTACGAGCAGTACTTC	CASSSGTSGSSYEQYF	TRBV5-1	TRBJ2-7	NA	TRBD2
TGCGCCAGCAGCTTGGGCCGGTGGAGCGCTTCCTACGAGCAGTACTTC	CASSLGRWSASYEQYF	TRBV5-1	TRBJ2-7	NA	NA
TGTGCCAGCAGGGGGGGCGGGCTAGCGGGATTCCAGTACAATGAGCAGTTCTTC	CASRGGGLAGFQYNEQFF	TRBV2	TRBJ2-1	NA	TRBD2
TGCGCCAGCACCCCCCGACAGGGGGCGGGCACCGGGGAGCTGTTTTTT	CASTPRQGAGTGELFF	TRBV5-1	TRBJ2-2	NA	TRBD1
TGCGCCAGCAGCCAAGGATACGACAGGGGGCGAACTGAAGCTTTCTTT	CASSQGYDRGRTEAFF	TRBV5-1	TRBJ1-1	NA	TRBD1
TGTGCCAGCAGTCAAACTCGATTCACTTCCTCCTACAATGAGCAGTTCTTC	CASSQTRFTSSYNEQFF	TRBV27	TRBJ2-1	NA	NA
TGTGCCATCAGTTCCGGGACTAGCGGGGCCTACAATGAGCAGTTCTTC	CAISSGTSGAYNEQFF	TRBV10-3	TRBJ2-1	NA	TRBD2
TGTGCCAGCAACCAACGGGGGTTCTCTGGAAACACCATATATTTT	CASNQRGFSGNTIYF	TRBV6-1	TRBJ1-3	NA	NA
TGTGCCAGTAGTATAACGGGACTAGCGGTCTACAATGAGCAGTTCTTC	CASSITGLAVYNEQFF	TRBV19	TRBJ2-1	NA	TRBD2
TGTGCCAGCAGTTACGACGCCCGGACAGGGGGGGAGCTGTTTTTT	CASSYDARTGGELFF	TRBV6-5	TRBJ2-2	NA	TRBD1
TGTGCCAGTAAGGGGCTAGCGGGAGACGTCAACGGGAACATTCAGTACTTC	CASKGLAGDVNGNIQYF	TRBV19	TRBJ2-4	NA	TRBD2
TGCGCCAGCAGCTCGGGGGGACCCACGGGAGAGACCCAGTACTTC	CASSSGGPTGETQYF	TRBV5-1	TRBJ2-5	NA	TRBD2
TGTGCCAGCACCCCTACGCGACTAGCAAGCGAGCAGTACTTC	CASTPTRLASEQYF	TRBV6-1	TRBJ2-7	NA	TRBD2
TGTGCCAGCAGCGTGGGGGGGTACTATGGCTACACCTTC	CASSVGGYYGYTF	TRBV9	TRBJ1-2	NA	NA
TGCGCCAGCAGACTCAGGCCCCAGGACAGGGGGAACACTGAAGCTTTCTTT	CASRLRPQDRGNTEAFF	TRBV23-1	TRBJ1-1	few	TRBD1
TGTGCCAGCAGCATCACAGGGGTCACTGAAGCTTTCTTT	CASSITGVTEAFF	TRBV28	TRBJ1-1	NA	TRBD1
TGTGCCAGCACCAACGGGCTAGCGGGCACAGATACGCAGTATTTT	CASTNGLAGTDTQYF	TRBV7-3	TRBJ2-3	NA	TRBD2
TGTGCCAGCAGCGTAGGAGACCGAAGGGGCTACCAAGAGACCCAGTACTTC	CASSVGDRRGYQETQYF	TRBV9	TRBJ2-5	NA	NA
TGTGCCTGGAGTGGTAGGGGGCACACCGGGGAGCTGTTTTTT	CAWSGRGHTGELFF	TRBV30	TRBJ2-2	NA	TRBD1
TGTGCCAGCAGCTTCCGACAGGGCCAACTCACCGGGGAGCTGTTTTTT	CASSFRQGQLTGELFF	TRBV5-6	TRBJ2-2	NA	TRBD1
TGTGCCAGCAGAAGCGGAGGGCTCCGCACAGATACGCAGTATTTT	CASRSGGLRTDTQYF	TRBV11-2	TRBJ2-3	NA	NA